These 11 T cell receptor beta chains were sequenced from one sample in a study of blood T cell repertoires in COVID-19. Only in-frame clones appear in the TCRdb table, and some are missing; sequencing was by immunoSEQ multiplex PCR. The sample has 380,000 or so clones; around 88% are singletons. Sequencing was performed on peripheral blood. Receptors were obtained from a woman in her sixties or seventies with COVID-19, enrolled during active disease.

This chain joins TRBV3-1 (or the pseudogene TRBV3-2) and TRBJ2-2; tentative D call: TRBD1 (5 bases). This CDR3 spans 14 amino acids. The V and J ends lost 2 bases and 7 bases respectively, with 11 bases between them. Germline CDR1 is LGHDT and CDR2 is YNNKEL (reference sequence). CDR3 sequence: CASSQQGRVGELFF. In DNA form, the CDR3 reads TGTGCCAGCAGCCAACAGGGAAGAGTCGGGGAGCTGTTTTTT.

This chain connects TRBV6-5 to TRBJ2-7, with 9 bases matching TRBD1. CDR3 length: 15 amino acids. With V trimmed by 6 bases and J by 3 bases, 9 bases remained unmatched. In germline, CDR1 is MNHEY, CDR2 SVGAGI. The chain's CDR3 is CASSINRGPRYEQYF. CDR3 DNA sequence: TGTGCCAGCAGCATCAACAGGGGGCCTCGCTACGAGCAGTACTTC.

The chain couples TRBV6-4 to TRBJ1-5; D is perhaps TRBD1 (6 bases). This CDR3 has 16 residues. The germline V gene has CDR1 MRHNA and CDR2 SNTAGT. V was shortened by 6 bases and J by 3 bases, with 18 bases between the two germline ends. CDR3 nucleotides: TGTGCCAGCAGCTACGCCGAGGACAGTCACAATCAGCCCCAGCATTTT. Its protein product is CASSYAEDSHNQPQHF.

This chain links TRBV5-4 with TRBJ1-2; D is ambiguous. Trimming removed 5 bases at V and 0 bases at J, with 20 bases between. Germline V lookup: CDR1 SGHNT, CDR2 YYREEE (reference sequence). This CDR3 comprises 17 residues. CDR3 sequence (DNA): TGTGCCAGCAGAAAGTTTCAGCAGGCAAAAGCTAACTATGGCTACACCTTC. It codes for CASRKFQQAKANYGYTF.

V gene TRBV10-3 combines with J gene TRBJ2-4, with D maybe TRBD2 (6 bases). Trimming left V 3 bases short and J 7 bases short, with 19 bases between. CDR3 length: 16 residues. Germline V gene data show CDR1 as ENHRY and CDR2 as SYGVKD. The CDR3 DNA sequence: TGTGCCATCAGTGACCCAACCGGGACGGGGGATAACATTCAGTACTTC. It codes for CAISDPTGTGDNIQYF.

The chain has TRBV30 and TRBJ1-2; 7 nucleotides match TRBD1. The CDR3 consists of 14 residues. Germline loops: CDR1 GTSNPN, CDR2 SVGIG (reference sequence). Trimming cost V 1 base and J 5 bases; bases outside gene matches: 7. CDR3 in amino acids: CAWSGDSVTYGYTF. The DNA for the CDR3 is TGTGCCTGGAGTGGGGACAGTGTGACTTATGGCTACACCTTC. Full variable domain (remainder filled in from reference TRBV30 and TRBJ1-2): SQTIHQWPATLVQPVGSPLSLECTVEGTSNPNLYWYRQAAGRGLQLLFYSVGIGQISSEVPQNLSASRPQDRQFILSSKKLLLSDSGFYLCAWSGDSVTYGYTFGSGTRLTVV.

The table lists this clone with a count of one. This chain joins TRBV5-4 and TRBJ2-7; the D gene is possibly TRBD2 (5 bases). The germline V and J ends were trimmed by 3 bases and 0 bases, with 13 bases remaining between them. The CDR3 spans 15 residues. The germline gives CDR1 SGHNT, CDR2 YYREEE (reference sequence). The CDR3 loop reads CASSSDGVSSYEQYF. CDR3 nucleotides: TGTGCCAGCAGCTCGGACGGGGTTAGCTCCTACGAGCAGTACTTC. Together with reference TRBV5-4 and TRBJ2-7, the CDR3 gives the full variable domain: ETGVTQSPTHLIKTRGQQVTLRCSSQSGHNTVSWYQQALGQGPQFIFQYYREEENGRGNFPPRFSGLQFPNYSSELNVNALELDDSALYLCASSSDGVSSYEQYFGPGTRLTVT.

This sequence joins TRBV6-5 and TRBJ1-2; TRBD1 aligns across 9 bases. V was pared by 5 bases and J by 7 bases, with 5 bases of the junction left unmatched. Germline lookup yields CDR1 MNHEY and CDR2 SVGAGI. The CDR3 loop spans 13 amino acids. CDR3 nucleotides: TGTGCCAGCAGTCCACAGGGGGCGGGTGGCTACACCTTC. Translated: CASSPQGAGGYTF.

This sequence joins TRBV27 and TRBJ2-7; TRBD2 agrees at 10 bases. The CDR3 loop spans 16 amino acids. Germline loops: CDR1 MNHEY, CDR2 SMNVEV (reference sequence). J lost 5 bases, V lost 5 bases, and 12 bases had no gene match. The CDR3 protein is CASSPPTSGGANEQYF. The CDR3 region has the DNA TGTGCCAGCAGTCCCCCCACCAGCGGGGGGGCCAACGAGCAGTACTTC.

This clone was seen only once. The chain employs TRBV7-2 and TRBJ2-5, with 10 bases aligning to TRBD2. CDR1 and CDR2 (germline): SGHTA, FQGNSA. The CDR3 extends over 15 amino acids. The V and J ends lost 3 bases and 5 bases, in that order; junction bases with no gene match: 6. This CDR3 is CASSFPYSGGETQYF. For the CDR3, the DNA is TGTGCCAGCAGCTTCCCTTATAGCGGGGGGGAGACCCAGTACTTC.

V usage is TRBV5-4 and J usage is TRBJ1-1; possible D gene TRBD1, 5 bases. The CDR3 loop spans 15 amino acids. The V gene's germline CDR1 is SGHNT and CDR2 YYREEE (reference sequence). V was cut by 4 bases and J by 2 bases, with 15 bases left in between. The DNA of the CDR3 is TGTGCCAGCAGCCCCGATATAGGGACTAACACTGAAGCTTTCTTT. As protein: CASSPDIGTNTEAFF.